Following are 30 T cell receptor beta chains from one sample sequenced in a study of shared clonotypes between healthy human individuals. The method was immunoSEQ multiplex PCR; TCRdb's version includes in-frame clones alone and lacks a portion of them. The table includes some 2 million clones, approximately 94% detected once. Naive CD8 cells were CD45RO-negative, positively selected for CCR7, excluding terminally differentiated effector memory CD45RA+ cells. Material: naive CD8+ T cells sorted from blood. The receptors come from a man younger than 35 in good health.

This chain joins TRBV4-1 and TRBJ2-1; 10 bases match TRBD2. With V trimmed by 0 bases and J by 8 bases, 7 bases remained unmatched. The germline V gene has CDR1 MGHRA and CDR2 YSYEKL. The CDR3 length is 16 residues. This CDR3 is CASSQDLAGEVDEQFF. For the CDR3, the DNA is TGCGCCAGCAGCCAAGATCTAGCGGGAGAAGTCGATGAGCAGTTCTTC.

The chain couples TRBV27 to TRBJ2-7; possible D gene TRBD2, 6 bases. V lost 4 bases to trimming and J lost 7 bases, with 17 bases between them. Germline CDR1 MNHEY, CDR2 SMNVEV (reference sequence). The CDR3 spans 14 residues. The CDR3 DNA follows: TGTGCCAGCAGTTCCGGGACTTATATGTGGGAGCAGTACTTC. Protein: CASSSGTYMWEQYF.

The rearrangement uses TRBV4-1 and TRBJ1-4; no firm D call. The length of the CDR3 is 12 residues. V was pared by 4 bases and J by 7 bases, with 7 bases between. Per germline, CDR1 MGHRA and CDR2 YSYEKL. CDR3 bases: TGCGCCAGCAGCCCGCCCTTTGAAAAACTGTTTTTT. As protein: CASSPPFEKLFF.

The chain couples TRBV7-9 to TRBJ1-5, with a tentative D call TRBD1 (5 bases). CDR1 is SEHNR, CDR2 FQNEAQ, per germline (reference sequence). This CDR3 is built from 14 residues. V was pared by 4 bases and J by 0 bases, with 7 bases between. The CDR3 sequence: CASSWGDSNQPQHF. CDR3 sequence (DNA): TGTGCCAGCAGCTGGGGGGATAGCAATCAGCCCCAGCATTTT.

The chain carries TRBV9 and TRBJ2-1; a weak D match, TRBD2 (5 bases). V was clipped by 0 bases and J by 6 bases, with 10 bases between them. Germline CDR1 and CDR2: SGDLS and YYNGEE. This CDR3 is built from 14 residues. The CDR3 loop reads CASSVEASSNEQFF. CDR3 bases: TGTGCCAGCAGCGTAGAAGCTAGCAGCAATGAGCAGTTCTTC.

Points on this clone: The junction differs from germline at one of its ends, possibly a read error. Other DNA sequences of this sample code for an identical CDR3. CDR3 DNA sequence: TGTGCTAGCAGCTTGGGAGGGACCGGGGAGCTGTTTTTT. It yields the protein CASSLGGTGELFF. The V call is TRBV7-7, the J call TRBJ2-2; 7 nucleotides agree with TRBD2. The CDR3 spans 13 residues. CDR1 is SSHAT, CDR2 FNYEAQ, per germline (reference sequence).

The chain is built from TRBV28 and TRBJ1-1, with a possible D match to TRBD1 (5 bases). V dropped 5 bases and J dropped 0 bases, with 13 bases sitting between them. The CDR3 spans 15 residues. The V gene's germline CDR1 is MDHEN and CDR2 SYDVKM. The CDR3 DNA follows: TGTGCCAGCAGTAAAGGGGCATTTATGAACACTGAAGCTTTCTTT. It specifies CASSKGAFMNTEAFF. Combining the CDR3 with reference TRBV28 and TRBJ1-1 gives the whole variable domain DVKVTQSSRYLVKRTGEKVFLECVQDMDHENMFWYRQDPGLGLRLIYFSYDVKMKEKGDIPEGYSVSREKKERFSLILESASTNQTSMYLCASSKGAFMNTEAFFGQGTRLTVV.

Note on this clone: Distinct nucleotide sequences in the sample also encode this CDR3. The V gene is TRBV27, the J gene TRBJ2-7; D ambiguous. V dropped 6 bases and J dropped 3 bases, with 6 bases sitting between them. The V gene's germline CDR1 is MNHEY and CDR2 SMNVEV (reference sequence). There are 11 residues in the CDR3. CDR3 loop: CASRGLYEQYF. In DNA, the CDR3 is TGTGCCAGCAGGGGTCTCTACGAGCAGTACTTC.

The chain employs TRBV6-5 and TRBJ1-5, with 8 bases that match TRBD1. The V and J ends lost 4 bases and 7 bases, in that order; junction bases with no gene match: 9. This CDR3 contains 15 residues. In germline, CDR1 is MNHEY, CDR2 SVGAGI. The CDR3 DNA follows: TGTGCCAGCAGTTCGAGCAGGGGGCTCGGGCAGCCCCAGCATTTT. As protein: CASSSSRGLGQPQHF.

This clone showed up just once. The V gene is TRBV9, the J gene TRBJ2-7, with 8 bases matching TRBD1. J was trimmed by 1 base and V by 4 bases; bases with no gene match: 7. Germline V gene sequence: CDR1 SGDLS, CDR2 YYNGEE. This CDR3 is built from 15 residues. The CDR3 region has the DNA TGTGCCAGCAGCCCAGAAGGGACAGGATCCTACGAGCAGTACTTC. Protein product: CASSPEGTGSYEQYF.

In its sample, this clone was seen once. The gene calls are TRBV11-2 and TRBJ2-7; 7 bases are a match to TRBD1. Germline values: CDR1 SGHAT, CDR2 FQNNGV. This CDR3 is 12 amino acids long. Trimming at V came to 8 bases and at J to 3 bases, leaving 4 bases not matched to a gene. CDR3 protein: CASRDSYYEQYF. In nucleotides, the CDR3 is TGTGCCAGCCGGGACAGCTACTACGAGCAGTACTTC.

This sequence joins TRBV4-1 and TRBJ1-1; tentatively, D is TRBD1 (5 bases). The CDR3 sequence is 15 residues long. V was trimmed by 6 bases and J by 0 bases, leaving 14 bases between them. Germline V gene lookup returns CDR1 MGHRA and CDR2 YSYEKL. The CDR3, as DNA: TGCGCCAGCAGTCGTGGGACGGGCATGAACACTGAAGCTTTCTTT. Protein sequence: CASSRGTGMNTEAFF.

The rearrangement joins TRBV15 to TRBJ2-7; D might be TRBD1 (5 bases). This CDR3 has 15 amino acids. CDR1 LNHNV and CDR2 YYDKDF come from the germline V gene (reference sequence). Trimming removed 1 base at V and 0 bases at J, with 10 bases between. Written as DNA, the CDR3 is TGTGCCACCAGCAGAGCGACAGTGTCCTCCTACGAGCAGTACTTC. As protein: CATSRATVSSYEQYF.

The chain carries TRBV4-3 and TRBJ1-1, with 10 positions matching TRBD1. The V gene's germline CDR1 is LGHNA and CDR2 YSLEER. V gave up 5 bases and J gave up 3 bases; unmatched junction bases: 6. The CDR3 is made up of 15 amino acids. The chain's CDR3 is CASSSRDRGDTEAFF. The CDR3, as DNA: TGCGCCAGCAGCTCAAGGGACAGGGGAGACACTGAAGCTTTCTTT.

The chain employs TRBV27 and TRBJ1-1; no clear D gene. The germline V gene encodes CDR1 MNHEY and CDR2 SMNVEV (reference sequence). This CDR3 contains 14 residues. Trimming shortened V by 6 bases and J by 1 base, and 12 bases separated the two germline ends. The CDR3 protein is CASSLRDWNTEAFF. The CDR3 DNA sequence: TGTGCCAGCAGCTTACGGGATTGGAACACTGAAGCTTTCTTT.

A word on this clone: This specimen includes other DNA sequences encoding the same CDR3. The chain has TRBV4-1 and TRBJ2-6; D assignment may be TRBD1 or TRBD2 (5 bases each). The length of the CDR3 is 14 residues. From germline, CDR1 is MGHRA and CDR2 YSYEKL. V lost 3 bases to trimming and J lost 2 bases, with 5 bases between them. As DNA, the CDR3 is TGCGCCAGCAGCCAGGGGGCTGGGGCCAACGTCCTGACTTTC. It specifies CASSQGAGANVLTF.

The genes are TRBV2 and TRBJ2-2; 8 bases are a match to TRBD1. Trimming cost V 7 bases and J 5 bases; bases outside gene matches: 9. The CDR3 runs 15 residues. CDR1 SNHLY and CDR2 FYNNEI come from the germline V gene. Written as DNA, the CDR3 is TGTGCCAGCACTACACAGGGGGTCAAGACCGGGGAGCTGTTTTTT. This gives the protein CASTTQGVKTGELFF.

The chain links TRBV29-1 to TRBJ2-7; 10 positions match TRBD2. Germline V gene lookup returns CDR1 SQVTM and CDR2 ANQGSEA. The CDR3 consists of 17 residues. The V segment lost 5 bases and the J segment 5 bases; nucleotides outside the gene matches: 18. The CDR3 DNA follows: TGCAGCGTTTGGGGTCTAGCGGGAGATTACCGGGGGGACGAGCAGTACTTC. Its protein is CSVWGLAGDYRGDEQYF.

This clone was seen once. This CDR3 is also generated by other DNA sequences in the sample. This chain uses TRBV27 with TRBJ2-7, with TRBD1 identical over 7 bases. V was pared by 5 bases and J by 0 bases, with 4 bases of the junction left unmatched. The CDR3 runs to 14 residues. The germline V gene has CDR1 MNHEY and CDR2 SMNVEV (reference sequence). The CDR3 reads CASSLGQISYEQYF. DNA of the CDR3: TGTGCCAGCAGTCTGGGACAGATCTCCTACGAGCAGTACTTC.

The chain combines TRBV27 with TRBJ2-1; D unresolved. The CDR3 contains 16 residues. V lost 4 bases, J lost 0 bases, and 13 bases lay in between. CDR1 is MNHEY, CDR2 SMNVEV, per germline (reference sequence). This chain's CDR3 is CASSSLGVSSYNEQFF. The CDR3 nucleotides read TGTGCCAGCAGTTCCCTCGGCGTTAGCTCCTACAATGAGCAGTTCTTC.

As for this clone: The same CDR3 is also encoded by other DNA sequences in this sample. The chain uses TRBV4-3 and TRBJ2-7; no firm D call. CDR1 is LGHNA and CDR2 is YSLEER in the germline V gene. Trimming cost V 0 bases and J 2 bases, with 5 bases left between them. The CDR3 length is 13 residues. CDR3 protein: CASSQDLTYEQYF. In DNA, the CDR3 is TGCGCCAGCAGCCAAGATTTAACCTACGAGCAGTACTTC.

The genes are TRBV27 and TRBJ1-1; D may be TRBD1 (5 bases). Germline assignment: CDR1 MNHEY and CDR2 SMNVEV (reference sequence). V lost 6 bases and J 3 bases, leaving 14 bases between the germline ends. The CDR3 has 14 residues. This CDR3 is CASSLGKGYTEAFF. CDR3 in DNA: TGTGCCAGCAGCCTTGGGAAGGGGTACACTGAAGCTTTCTTT.

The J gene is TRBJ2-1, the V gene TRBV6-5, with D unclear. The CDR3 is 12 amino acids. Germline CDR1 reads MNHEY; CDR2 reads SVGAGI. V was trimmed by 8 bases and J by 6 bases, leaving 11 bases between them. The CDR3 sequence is CASGFFPNEQFF. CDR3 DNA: TGTGCCAGCGGCTTTTTTCCCAATGAGCAGTTCTTC.

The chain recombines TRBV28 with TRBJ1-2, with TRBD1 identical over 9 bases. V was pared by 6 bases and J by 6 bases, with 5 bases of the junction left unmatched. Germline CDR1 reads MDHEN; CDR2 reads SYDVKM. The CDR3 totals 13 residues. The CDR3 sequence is CASSPGTGNGYTF. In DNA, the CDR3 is TGTGCCAGCAGCCCCGGGACAGGGAATGGCTACACCTTC.

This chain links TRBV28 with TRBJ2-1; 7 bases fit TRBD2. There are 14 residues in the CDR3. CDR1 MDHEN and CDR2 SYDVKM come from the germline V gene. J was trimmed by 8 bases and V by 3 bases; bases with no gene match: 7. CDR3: CASSLLGGTYEQFF. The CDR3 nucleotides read TGTGCCAGCAGTTTGTTGGGGGGGACCTATGAGCAGTTCTTC.

The CDR3 nucleotides read TGTGCCAGCAGCTTACTCGAGACTAGCGGGAGGATCTCAGATACGCAGTATTTT. Translated: CASSLLETSGRISDTQYF. The V and J genes are TRBV11-2 and TRBJ2-3; 13 bases fit TRBD2. The CDR3 has 18 residues. The ends lost 2 bases at V and 4 bases at J; junction bases unmatched: 9. Per germline, CDR1 SGHAT and CDR2 FQNNGV. The full variable domain, its missing parts supplied by reference TRBV11-2 and TRBJ2-3, is EAGVAQSPRYKIIEKRQSVAFWCNPISGHATLYWYQQILGQGPKLLIQFQNNGVVDDSQLPKDRFSAERLKGVDSTLKIQPAKLEDSAVYLCASSLLETSGRISDTQYFGPGTRLTVL.

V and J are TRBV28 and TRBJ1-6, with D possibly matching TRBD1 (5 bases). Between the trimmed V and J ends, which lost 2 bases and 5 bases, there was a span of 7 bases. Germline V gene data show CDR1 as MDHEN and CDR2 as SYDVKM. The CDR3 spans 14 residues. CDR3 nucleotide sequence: TGTGCCAGCAGTTTAGGGGGAAATAATTCACCCCTCCACTTT. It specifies CASSLGGNNSPLHF.

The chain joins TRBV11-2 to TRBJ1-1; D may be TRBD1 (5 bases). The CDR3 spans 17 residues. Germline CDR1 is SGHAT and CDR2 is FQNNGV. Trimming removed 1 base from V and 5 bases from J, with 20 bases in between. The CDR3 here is CASSLAPGSAGGTEAFF. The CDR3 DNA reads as TGTGCCAGCAGCTTAGCCCCAGGGAGCGCCGGAGGTACTGAAGCTTTCTTT. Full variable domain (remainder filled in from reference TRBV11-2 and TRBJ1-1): EAGVAQSPRYKIIEKRQSVAFWCNPISGHATLYWYQQILGQGPKLLIQFQNNGVVDDSQLPKDRFSAERLKGVDSTLKIQPAKLEDSAVYLCASSLAPGSAGGTEAFFGQGTRLTVV.

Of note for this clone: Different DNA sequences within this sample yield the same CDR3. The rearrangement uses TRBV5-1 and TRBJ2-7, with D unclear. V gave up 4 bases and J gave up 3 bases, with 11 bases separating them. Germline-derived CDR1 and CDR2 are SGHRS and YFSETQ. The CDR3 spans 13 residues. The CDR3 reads CASSPPGDYEQYF. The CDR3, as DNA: TGCGCCAGCAGCCCCCCGGGCGACTACGAGCAGTACTTC. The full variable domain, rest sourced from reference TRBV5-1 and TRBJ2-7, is KAGVTQTPRYLIKTRGQQVTLSCSPISGHRSVSWYQQTPGQGLQFLFEYFSETQRNKGNFPGRFSGRQFSNSRSEMNVSTLELGDSALYLCASSPPGDYEQYFGPGTRLTVT.

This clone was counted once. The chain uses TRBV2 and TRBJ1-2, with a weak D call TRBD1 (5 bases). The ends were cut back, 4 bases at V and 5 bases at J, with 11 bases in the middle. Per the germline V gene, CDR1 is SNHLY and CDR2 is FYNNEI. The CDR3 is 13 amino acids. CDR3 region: CASSGGEQYGYTF. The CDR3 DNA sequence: TGTGCCAGCAGTGGGGGGGAGCAGTATGGCTACACCTTC.